The present TCR beta chain was sequenced within a study of a mutant IDH1 vaccine in newly diagnosed glioma. As for the study in general: At week 47 came visit V13, while visit V12 had come at week 35.

Of note for this clone: Antigen: not known. The same CDR3 also results from other DNA sequences found in this sample.

Libraries were prepared by immunoSEQ multiplex PCR; TCRdb keeps only in-frame clonotypes and omits some of them. The sample yields around 50,000 clones, around 85% seen once. Trimming removed 4 bases from V and 1 base from J; junction bases left unmatched: 4. There are 14 residues in the CDR3. In germline, CDR1 is SGHNT, CDR2 YYREEE (reference sequence). Time point of the sample: week 47, end of study. All doses held 300 ug of mutant IDH1 20-mer peptide, with topical imiquimod. The sample was PBMCs, taken from a glioma patient whose treatment included an IDH1 peptide vaccine. This sequence was found in a woman in her thirties with glioma. Some clones in this sample may be carry-over from other donors' samples. The chain combines TRBV5-4 with TRBJ2-7, with TRBD1 matching 8 bases. CDR3 sequence reads: CASSPGQGSYEQYF. CDR3 bases: TGTGCCAGCAGCCCCGGACAGGGATCCTACGAGCAGTACTTC.